The T cell receptor (beta chain) under discussion was sequenced for a study of blood T cell repertoires in COVID-19. Study summary: Italy, Spain and the United States were the sources of the convalescent and acute COVID-19 samples. T cells, B-cell-depleted T cells, or PBMCs supplied cDNA or gDNA.

Residents of under 25 US areas, aged roughly 18 to 89 years, made up the participants. In assigning cohorts, the study relied on participant-reported clinical history. Sequencing was performed with immunoSEQ multiplex PCR; in TCRdb, only in-frame clones are kept and a portion is missing. The sample shows about 280,000 clones, 70% to 90% of them seen only once. The material sequenced was PBMCs or T cells enriched from blood (not recorded which). This TCR came from a woman between 40 and 50 years old who had recovered from COVID-19.

The CDR3 nucleotides are TGTGCCAGTAGGCAGCAGGCTATTTCAGATACGCAGTATTTT. It codes for CASRQQAISDTQYF. V usage is TRBV19 and J usage is TRBJ2-3; D unresolved. The CDR3 loop spans 14 amino acids. Trimming took 6 bases from V and 4 from J, leaving 14 bases between them. Germline CDR1 LNHDA, CDR2 SQIVND (reference sequence).